This TCR beta chain was obtained from a study of blood T cell repertoires in COVID-19. Method: immunoSEQ multiplex PCR; TCRdb's copy keeps in-frame clones and lacks some. Altogether over 150,000 clones are present, around 80% being singletons, with the ten largest covering roughly an eighth. The specimen sequenced was peripheral blood. The receptor was derived from a human donor in a cohort sampled during active COVID-19.

The CDR3 nucleotides read TGCGCCAGCAGCTTGGCCCGGACAGGGGGTAACACAGATACGCAGTATTTT. Translating it yields CASSLARTGGNTDTQYF. The rearrangement uses TRBV5-1 and TRBJ2-3, with 10 bases lining up with TRBD1. The germline V gene encodes CDR1 SGHRS and CDR2 YFSETQ. CDR3 length: 17 amino acids. Trimming at V came to 0 bases and at J to 2 bases, leaving 6 bases not matched to a gene.